Below are 29 T cell receptor beta chains sequenced from a single sample in a study of blood T cell repertoires in COVID-19. Produced via immunoSEQ multiplex PCR; TCRdb's table is partial and in-frame only. The sample includes 140,000 to 150,000 clones, roughly 90% seen only once; the top ten take more than 1%. Sequencing used PBMCs or T cells enriched from blood (not recorded which). Every receptor here comes from a woman between 25 and 40 years old with acute COVID-19.

The rearrangement joins TRBV7-3 to TRBJ2-3, with 8 bases identical to TRBD1. The junction had 17 bases not matched to a gene; V was cut back by 5 bases and J by 10 bases. The CDR3 spans 16 residues. The V gene's germline CDR1 is SGHTA and CDR2 FQGTGA. The CDR3 region is CASSPRDRLTRSPQYF. CDR3 in DNA: TGTGCCAGCAGCCCCCGGGACAGGTTGACAAGGTCCCCGCAGTATTTT. Filled out from reference TRBV7-3 and TRBJ2-3, the complete variable domain reads GAGVSQTPSNKVTEKGKYVELRCDPISGHTALYWYRQSLGQGPEFLIYFQGTGAADDSGLPNDRFFAVRPEGSVSTLKIQRTERGDSAVYLCASSPRDRLTRSPQYFGPGTRLTVL.

The gene calls are TRBV30 and TRBJ1-5; D is uncertain. The CDR3 consists of 15 residues. CDR1 is GTSNPN and CDR2 is SVGIG in the germline V gene (reference sequence). V gave up 2 bases and J gave up 0 bases, with 11 bases separating them. The CDR3 protein is CAWSPQRGSNQPQHF. CDR3 DNA: TGTGCCTGGAGTCCGCAGCGGGGTAGCAATCAGCCCCAGCATTTT.

This chain uses TRBV5-1 with TRBJ2-1, with TRBD1 as a possible D gene (6 bases). Trimming removed 1 base from V and 2 bases from J, with 10 bases in between. CDR1 is SGHRS, CDR2 YFSETQ, per germline. The CDR3 extends over 15 amino acids. The CDR3, as DNA: TGCGCCAGCAGCTTGTCTCAGGGGCCCTACAATGAGCAGTTCTTC. This codes for CASSLSQGPYNEQFF.

This rearrangement joins TRBV29-1 to TRBJ1-1; D uncertain. CDR1 and CDR2 (germline): SQVTM, ANQGSEA. The CDR3 is made up of 14 amino acids. V lost 2 bases and J lost 1, with 11 bases in between. The CDR3 reads CSVEKGSSNTEAFF. The CDR3, as DNA: TGCAGCGTTGAAAAAGGGAGTTCGAACACTGAAGCTTTCTTT.

The rearrangement uses TRBV7-6 and TRBJ1-3, with 9 bases identical to TRBD1. This CDR3 region has 17 residues. The V and J ends lost 1 base and 0 bases, in that order; junction bases with no gene match: 4. Germline V CDR1 and CDR2: SGHVS, FNYEAQ. The DNA of the CDR3 is TGTGCCAGCAGCTTAGGAGGACAGGGGATCTCTGGAAACACCATATATTTT. This encodes CASSLGGQGISGNTIYF.

The count of this clone is one. The gene calls are TRBV3-1 (or the pseudogene TRBV3-2) and TRBJ1-3; D call uncertain. V was cut by 5 bases and J by 9 bases, with 8 bases left in between. The CDR3 spans 11 residues. The germline gives CDR1 LGHDT, CDR2 YNNKEL (reference sequence). For the CDR3, the DNA is TGTGCCAGCAGCTTGACATCCACCATATATTTT. The encoded protein is CASSLTSTIYF.

Of note for this clone: Germline is not matched at one junction end, which may reflect a read error. J is TRBJ1-2 and V is TRBV7-2, with TRBD1 identical over 10 bases. Per the germline V gene, CDR1 is SGHTA and CDR2 is FQGNSA. The length of the CDR3 is 15 residues. The CDR3 loop is CASSFLTGTGAPGAF. CDR3 nucleotide sequence: TGTGCCAGCAGCTTCCTAACCGGGACAGGGGCCCCCGGCGCCTTC. Complete variable domain (other parts from reference TRBV7-2 and TRBJ1-2): GAGVSQSPSNKVTEKGKDVELRCDPISGHTALYWYRQSLGQGLEFLIYFQGNSAPDKSGLPSDRFSAERTGGSVSTLTIQRTQQEDSAVYLCASSFLTGTGAPGAFGSGTRLTVV.

The chain links TRBV11-2 to TRBJ1-3, with TRBD1 as a possible D gene (5 bases). This CDR3 is 17 amino acids long. Between the trimmed V and J ends, which lost 4 bases and 1 base, there was a span of 17 bases. Germline V gene data show CDR1 as SGHAT and CDR2 as FQNNGV. The CDR3, as DNA: TGTGCCAGCAGCTGGGGCTGGGTTGCGACTTCTGGAAACACCATATATTTT. This translates into CASSWGWVATSGNTIYF.

This chain uses TRBV6-2 or TRBV6-3 with TRBJ2-3; TRBD2 matches at 9 bases. The CDR3 has 14 residues. Germline V CDR1 and CDR2: MNHEY, SVGEGT. With 5 bases clipped from V and 3 bases from J, the junction kept 3 bases outside the gene matches. The CDR3 DNA reads TGTGCCAGCAGTCCCAGCGGGAGGACAGATACGCAGTATTTT. Residues: CASSPSGRTDTQYF.

The chain employs TRBV28 and TRBJ2-3; TRBD2 agrees at 13 bases. J lost 0 bases, V lost 3 bases, and 6 bases had no gene match. This CDR3 spans 18 amino acids. Germline lookup yields CDR1 MDHEN and CDR2 SYDVKM. This chain's CDR3 is CASSFLTSGRASTDTQYF. The CDR3 nucleotides read TGTGCCAGCAGTTTCCTAACTAGCGGGAGGGCCAGCACAGATACGCAGTATTTT.

This chain connects TRBV4-3 to TRBJ2-5, with D maybe TRBD2 (6 bases). The V and J ends lost 1 base and 6 bases respectively, with 21 bases between them. The V gene's germline CDR1 is LGHNA and CDR2 YSLEER. The CDR3 contains 17 residues. CDR3 DNA sequence: TGCGCCAGCAGCCAAGGACACGGCCCGGGAGTTCCACAGACCCAGTACTTC. Translating gives CASSQGHGPGVPQTQYF.

This chain connects TRBV28 to TRBJ2-7, with D possibly TRBD1 on 7 matching bases. Germline V gene sequence: CDR1 MDHEN, CDR2 SYDVKM. The length of the CDR3 is 15 residues. Trimming removed 2 bases at V and 0 bases at J, with 11 bases between. The CDR3 DNA is TGTGCCAGCAGTTTACAGGGGGGAAGCTCCTACGAGCAGTACTTC. The encoded protein is CASSLQGGSSYEQYF.

The chain carries TRBV28 and TRBJ2-7; no definite D call. CDR3 length: 13 residues. Looked up from germline, CDR1 is MDHEN and CDR2 is SYDVKM. Deletions cut 2 bases from V and 3 bases from J, with 8 bases between. The chain's CDR3 is CASSLGQRYEQYF. Here the CDR3 DNA reads TGTGCCAGCAGTTTAGGTCAGCGCTACGAGCAGTACTTC.

The genes are TRBV7-8 and TRBJ2-7; tentatively, D is TRBD1 (5 bases). This CDR3 is built from 13 residues. V was cut by 6 bases and J by 1 base, with 10 bases left in between. Germline CDR1 SGHVS, CDR2 FQNEAQ. CDR3 sequence (DNA): TGTGCCAGCAGTATGAGACAGTCCTACGAGCAGTACTTC. It specifies CASSMRQSYEQYF. The full variable domain, completed using reference TRBV7-8 and TRBJ2-7, is GAGVSQSPRYKVAKRGQDVALRCDPISGHVSLFWYQQALGQGPEFLTYFQNEAQLDKSGLPSDRFFAERPEGSVSTLKIQRTQQEDSAVYLCASSMRQSYEQYFGPGTRLTVT.

The CDR3 coding sequence is TGTGCCAGCATCCCGGGGGGAGGAGGGATTCTTAATGAAAAACTGTTTTTT. Translation: CASIPGGGGILNEKLFF. The chain combines TRBV3-1 (or the pseudogene TRBV3-2) with TRBJ1-4; D might be TRBD1 (5 bases). Germline CDR1 and CDR2: LGHDT and YNNKEL (reference sequence). CDR3 length: 17 residues. V lost 7 bases to trimming and J lost 4 bases, with 22 bases between them.

The CDR3 coding sequence is TGCGCCAGCAGCCGCGGACAGGGGTCTGGCAATGAGCAGTTCTTC. The encoded protein is CASSRGQGSGNEQFF. V and J are TRBV5-1 and TRBJ2-1, with 9 bases lining up with TRBD1. The CDR3 totals 15 residues. The germline gives CDR1 SGHRS, CDR2 YFSETQ. J gave up 6 bases and V 4 bases, and 8 bases lay outside the gene matches.

This clone was found a few times. The chain joins TRBV7-3 to TRBJ2-7; a possible D gene is TRBD1 (6 bases). Germline assignment: CDR1 SGHTA and CDR2 FQGTGA. The CDR3 runs to 17 residues. Between the trimmed V and J ends, which lost 5 bases and 1 base, there was a span of 21 bases. The CDR3 nucleotides read TGTGCCAGCAGCAAAAGGGCCGACAGGTATGTTTCCTACGAGCAGTACTTC. It is translated as CASSKRADRYVSYEQYF. The complete variable domain, with remaining parts taken from reference TRBV7-3 and TRBJ2-7, reads GAGVSQTPSNKVTEKGKYVELRCDPISGHTALYWYRQSLGQGPEFLIYFQGTGAADDSGLPNDRFFAVRPEGSVSTLKIQRTERGDSAVYLCASSKRADRYVSYEQYFGPGTRLTVT.

V is TRBV3-1 (or the pseudogene TRBV3-2) and J is TRBJ1-5, with 7 bases fitting TRBD1. The CDR3 has 18 amino acids. Germline assignment: CDR1 LGHDT and CDR2 YNNKEL (reference sequence). With 5 bases clipped from V and 4 bases from J, the junction kept 17 bases outside the gene matches. As DNA, the CDR3 is TGTGCCAGCAGCTTTGGCACAGGGGCCGCATCCGGAAATCAGCCCCAGCATTTT. It translates to CASSFGTGAASGNQPQHF.

The chain carries TRBV5-8 and TRBJ2-1; D is unresolved. CDR1 and CDR2 from the germline V gene are SGHTS and YDEGEE. Trimming stripped 3 bases from V and 7 bases from J, with 8 bases between. The CDR3 spans 12 residues. The CDR3 spells CASSSGWNEQFF. As DNA, the CDR3 is TGTGCCAGCAGCTCGGGTTGGAATGAGCAGTTCTTC. Full variable domain (rest looked up from reference TRBV5-8 and TRBJ2-1): EAGVTQSPTHLIKTRGQQATLRCSPISGHTSVYWYQQALGLGLQFLLWYDEGEERNRGNFPPRFSGRQFPNYSSELNVNALELEDSALYLCASSSGWNEQFFGPGTRLTVL.

This chain uses TRBV5-1 with TRBJ2-1; TRBD2 matches 12 bases. CDR3 size: 15 residues. CDR1 is SGHRS and CDR2 is YFSETQ in the germline V gene. The junction had 5 bases not matched to a gene; V was cut back by 2 bases and J by 8 bases. Here the CDR3 DNA reads TGCGCCAGCAGCTTCCTAGCGGGAGGGCCTCATGAGCAGTTCTTC. Its protein is CASSFLAGGPHEQFF. The variable domain in full, completed from reference TRBV5-1 and TRBJ2-1, reads KAGVTQTPRYLIKTRGQQVTLSCSPISGHRSVSWYQQTPGQGLQFLFEYFSETQRNKGNFPGRFSGRQFSNSRSEMNVSTLELGDSALYLCASSFLAGGPHEQFFGPGTRLTVL.

The rearrangement links TRBV6-5 to TRBJ2-1, with 7 bases that match TRBD1. CDR3 size: 13 residues. The V segment lost 6 bases and the J segment 5 bases; nucleotides outside the gene matches: 4. CDR1 is MNHEY, CDR2 SVGAGI, per germline. CDR3 sequence: CASRGTVHNEQFF. CDR3 in DNA: TGTGCCAGCAGGGGGACAGTCCACAATGAGCAGTTCTTC.

CDR3 protein: CASSLAPRQANSYEQYF. The CDR3 region has the DNA TGTGCCAGCAGCTTAGCTCCCCGACAGGCAAACTCCTACGAGCAGTACTTC. The V and J genes are TRBV13 and TRBJ2-7; D might be TRBD1 (6 bases). The CDR3 totals 17 residues. Trimming shortened V by 1 base and J by 0 bases, and 16 bases separated the two germline ends. Germline lookup yields CDR1 PRHDT and CDR2 FYEKMQ (reference sequence).

This clone was counted a few times. This chain connects TRBV28 to TRBJ1-1, with TRBD1 as a possible D gene (6 bases). V was trimmed by 5 bases and J by 11 bases, leaving 15 bases between them. Per the germline V gene, CDR1 is MDHEN and CDR2 is SYDVKM. The CDR3 sequence is 12 residues long. The CDR3 DNA sequence: TGTGCCAGCAGTCCCCTTGGGGGCGTCGCTTTCTTT. It codes for CASSPLGGVAFF.

V usage is TRBV2 and J usage is TRBJ2-1, with D tentatively TRBD2 (6 bases). Germline V gene lookup returns CDR1 SNHLY and CDR2 FYNNEI. CDR3 length: 16 amino acids. V lost 8 bases, J lost 4 bases, and 21 bases lay in between. Here the CDR3 DNA reads TGTGCCAGCGGGGGGTTCAGGGACGGATATTACAATGAGCAGTTCTTC. Translated: CASGGFRDGYYNEQFF.

In regard to this clone: The same CDR3 can be traced to other DNA sequences in this sample. The chain links TRBV27 to TRBJ1-2, with D possibly TRBD1 on 6 matching bases. The CDR3 is 14 residues long. CDR1 and CDR2 (germline): MNHEY, SMNVEV (reference sequence). Trimming pared 0 bases from V and 4 bases from J, leaving 9 bases between. The CDR3 loop is CASSLSGGGYGYTF. In DNA, the CDR3 is TGTGCCAGCAGTTTATCAGGGGGGGGCTATGGCTACACCTTC.

The chain couples TRBV7-3 to TRBJ2-7, with D uncertain. V dropped 3 bases and J dropped 6 bases, with 12 bases sitting between them. Germline V gene lookup returns CDR1 SGHTA and CDR2 FQGTGA. This CDR3 has 13 residues. This CDR3 is CASSLVTESEQYF. In nucleotides, the CDR3 is TGTGCCAGCAGCTTGGTCACAGAGTCCGAGCAGTACTTC.

This rearrangement joins TRBV30 to TRBJ1-5; 8 bases agree with TRBD1. The CDR3 runs to 14 residues. Germline-derived CDR1 and CDR2 are GTSNPN and SVGIG (reference sequence). Trimming at V came to 1 base and at J to 5 bases, leaving 4 bases not matched to a gene. The CDR3 here is CAWSGGQGYQPQHF. The CDR3 coding sequence is TGTGCCTGGAGTGGAGGACAGGGTTATCAGCCCCAGCATTTT.

The chain is built from TRBV12-5 and TRBJ1-1; D is uncertain. The CDR3 totals 13 residues. The germline V gene encodes CDR1 LGHNT and CDR2 FRNRAP. V was clipped by 1 base and J by 0 bases, with 3 bases between them. The CDR3 nucleotides are TGTGCTAGTGGTTTGGAGCTGAACACTGAAGCTTTCTTT. This encodes CASGLELNTEAFF.

The rearrangement joins TRBV28 to TRBJ1-1; D is unclear. Germline V gene sequence: CDR1 MDHEN, CDR2 SYDVKM. V gave up 6 bases and J gave up 4 bases, with 21 bases separating them. The CDR3 contains 16 residues. CDR3 sequence (DNA): TGTGCCAGCAGCCTGCCTGTCCCCCAGGTGAGCACTGAAGCTTTCTTT. It yields the protein CASSLPVPQVSTEAFF.